These T cell receptor beta chains were read from a single sample in a study of blood T cell repertoires in COVID-19. Data came from immunoSEQ multiplex PCR; TCRdb stores just in-frame clones and leaves some out. The profile shows roughly 150,000 clones, approximately 80% of them singletons. Sequencing was performed on peripheral blood. These receptors were collected from a woman between 50 and 59 years old with acute or convalescent COVID-19. CDR3s include the opening cysteine and the closing phenylalanine or tryptophan. Each record gives: V gene, clone size, J gene, D gene, CDR3 DNA, CDR3 protein. A D gene is named only where the DNA matches it firmly. Size is omitted from some rows. Given values are once, few, many or a class for expanded clones.

>TRBV7-3|-|TRBJ2-2|TRBD1
TGTGCCAGCAGCGCGGGACAGGGAGAGACCGGGGAGCTGTTTTTT
CASSAGQGETGELFF
>TRBV2|few|TRBJ2-3|-
TGTGCCAGCAGTGTTGAGGGCAACCACCTAGATACGCAGTATTTT
CASSVEGNHLDTQYF
>TRBV6-5|-|TRBJ1-2|TRBD1
TGTGCCAGCACTACAGGGGTGAACTATGGCTACACCTTC
CASTTGVNYGYTF
>TRBV27|-|TRBJ1-2|-
TGTGCCAGCAGTTTCTCGGGGGTGGGCTATGGCTACACCTTC
CASSFSGVGYGYTF
>TRBV6-5|-|TRBJ2-5|TRBD2
TGTGCCAGCAGCCAACCTAGCGGTCAGTGGGCCCAGTACTTC
CASSQPSGQWAQYF
>TRBV28|few|TRBJ1-1|-
TGTGCCAGCAGTTTGGTATCTGGGGCGGTCACTGAAGCTTTCTTT
CASSLVSGAVTEAFF
>TRBV2|once|TRBJ2-2|TRBD1
TGTGCCAGCACCGCAAACAGGGGCATCGGGGAGCTGTTTTTT
CASTANRGIGELFF
>TRBV5-5|-|TRBJ1-3|-
TGTGCCAGCAGCCGTACCGGTGGGCCTACGGGAAACACCATATATTTT
CASSRTGGPTGNTIYF
>TRBV30|-|TRBJ2-7|-
TGTGCCTGGAGTTTGGGGCCACGGTACGAGCAGTACTTC
CAWSLGPRYEQYF
>TRBV5-4|-|TRBJ2-7|TRBD2
TGTGCCAGCAGCTTTGAAGTACTAGCGGCCGGAGGGGAGCAGTACTTC
CASSFEVLAAGGEQYF
>TRBV6-1|-|TRBJ1-3|-
TGTGCCAGCAGTGAAGAGGGGGAGGGTGACACCATATATTTT
CASSEEGEGDTIYF
>TRBV19|-|TRBJ1-5|-
TGTGCCAGTAGTATCGGGTCAGGGAGCAATCAGCCCCAGCATTTT
CASSIGSGSNQPQHF
>TRBV9|-|TRBJ1-1|-
TGTGCCAGCAGCGTAGCTCCGGTGAACACTGAAGCTTTCTTT
CASSVAPVNTEAFF
>TRBV19|few|TRBJ2-7|-
TGTGCCAGTAGCACTACACCCTCCTACGAGCAGTACTTC
CASSTTPSYEQYF
>TRBV7-9|few|TRBJ1-5|TRBD1
TGTGCCAGCAGCTTAGGGGACAGCTTCGGTAGTCAGCCCCAGCATTTT
CASSLGDSFGSQPQHF
>TRBV10-2|-|TRBJ1-6|TRBD1
TGCGCCAGTACGGGACAGGGAGGGTCACCCCTCCACTTT
CASTGQGGSPLHF
>TRBV10-3|once|TRBJ2-7|TRBD1
TGTGCCATCAGTGAGGGACAGGGGTCCTACGAGCAGTACTTC
CAISEGQGSYEQYF
>TRBV7-9|-|TRBJ2-2|TRBD1
TGTGCCGGCCCAGGGGGACAGACAACCGGGGAGCTGTTTTTT
CAGPGGQTTGELFF
>TRBV9|-|TRBJ1-5|-
TGTGCCAGCAGCGTAGGGACAGACTATAGCAATCAGCCCCAGCATTTT
CASSVGTDYSNQPQHF
>TRBV19|-|TRBJ1-5|TRBD1
TGTGCCAGTAGGGCCCAGGGGGAGAGCAATCAGCCCCAGCATTTT
CASRAQGESNQPQHF
>TRBV29-1|-|TRBJ1-2|TRBD1
TGCAGCGTTGGGGGACAGGGCGGTCCCTATGGCTACACCTTC
CSVGGQGGPYGYTF
>TRBV11-2|-|TRBJ2-7|-
TGTGCCAGCAGCTCTACAGGTTACGAGCAGTACTTC
CASSSTGYEQYF
>TRBV10-3|-|TRBJ1-1|-
TGTGCCATCTCAGGGGCGGAGAACACTGAAGCTTTCTTT
CAISGAENTEAFF
>TRBV6-5|-|TRBJ2-2|-
TGTGCCAGCAGTTACAAACAGAACACCGGGGAGCTGTTTTTT
CASSYKQNTGELFF
>TRBV9|-|TRBJ1-6|-
TGTGCCAGCAGCGCCTCGACTGGAAGTTATAATTCACCCCTCCACTTT
CASSASTGSYNSPLHF
>TRBV9|-|TRBJ2-4|TRBD1
TGTGCCAGCAGCGTAACAGGGGACGGAAACATTCAGTACTTC
CASSVTGDGNIQYF
>TRBV13|-|TRBJ2-6|-
TGTGCCAGCGCGCGTGGGAGCTCTGGGGCCAACGTCCTGACTTTC
CASARGSSGANVLTF
>TRBV11-3|-|TRBJ1-4|-
TGTGCCACCATAAGTCCTCAGCCGGGGTCGGGTGAAAAACTGTTTTTT
CATISPQPGSGEKLFF
>TRBV4-3|-|TRBJ1-5|-
TGCGCCAGCAGCCAGGGGCCTAATAGGCAGCCCCAGCATTTT
CASSQGPNRQPQHF